These 5 T cell receptor beta chains originate from one sample sequenced in a study of beta chain features in type 1 diabetes (dated by TCRdb to about 2018). Overall results and qualifications from the work: Type 1 diabetes patients showed a moderate but significant shortening of TCRB CDR3 length in all four CD4+ subsets.

Library creation used the immunoSEQ multiplex PCR assay. All of the isolated RNA was reverse transcribed with the High Capacity cDNA Reverse Transcription Kit, so expressed TCRB transcripts were sequenced. TCRdb retrieved this table from immuneACCESS and kept in-frame rearrangements only. Not all clones are present; in checked studies, unresolved V genes account for under half, and no reason is known for the remainder. For this sample the table gives over 200,000 clones, of which about a tenth were detected only once. The top ten clones comprise around 0.017% of the sample. These TCRs' antigens remain unknown. Sequenced: naive CD4+ T cells from blood. The sample's cell subset or site label, decoded: true naive CD4+ T cells. These receptors were obtained from a man aged 25 to 40 with type 1 diabetes.

There are a few counts of this clone. This chain uses TRBV6-1 with TRBJ2-7; 12 nucleotides agree with TRBD1. Trimming removed 7 bases from V and 7 bases from J; junction bases left unmatched: 8. Germline V lookup: CDR1 MNHNS, CDR2 SASEGT. CDR3 length equals 14 residues. In nucleotides, the CDR3 is TGTGCCAGCATCCGGGACAGGGGGCAGAGAGAGCAGTACTTC. Amino acids: CASIRDRGQREQYF.

DNA for the CDR3: TGCGCCAGCAGCCGCGGACAGGGACTCTACGAGCAGTACTTC. Translated: CASSRGQGLYEQYF. The V gene is TRBV4-1, the J gene TRBJ2-7; 8 nucleotides align to TRBD1. There are 14 residues in the CDR3. The ends lost 4 bases at V and 3 bases at J; junction bases unmatched: 5. Germline CDR1 reads MGHRA; CDR2 reads YSYEKL.

The sample holds one count of this clone. The CDR3 DNA sequence: TGTGCCAGTAGTATCAACAGGGGGAACACTGAAGCTTTCTTT. Translated: CASSINRGNTEAFF. The chain is built from TRBV19 and TRBJ1-1; 7 nucleotides match TRBD1. The CDR3 consists of 14 residues. Losses at the gene ends were 3 bases for V and 1 base for J; bases not matched to a gene: 2. Germline CDR1 is LNHDA and CDR2 is SQIVND (reference sequence).

The chain has TRBV2 and TRBJ2-1; 12 positions agree with TRBD1. Germline lookup yields CDR1 SNHLY and CDR2 FYNNEI. This CDR3 spans 13 amino acids. The V and J ends lost 8 bases and 9 bases, in that order; junction bases with no gene match: 5. The CDR3, as DNA: TGTGCCAGCTCCGGGACAGGGGGCGTTGAGCAGTTCTTC. Its translation is CASSGTGGVEQFF.

V gene TRBV2 combines with J gene TRBJ2-5; 7 bases match TRBD1. Germline assignment: CDR1 SNHLY and CDR2 FYNNEI. The CDR3 totals 14 residues. Trimming removed 3 bases from V and 0 bases from J; junction bases left unmatched: 1. The CDR3 sequence: CASSEDRHQETQYF. CDR3 nucleotides: TGTGCCAGCAGTGAGGACAGGCACCAAGAGACCCAGTACTTC.